What follows are 27 T cell receptor beta chains derived from one specimen sequenced in a study of T cells in localized non-small cell lung cancer. Generated by immunoSEQ multiplex PCR, the TCRdb table keeps only in-frame clones and is missing some. The repertoire has around 70,000 clones, 80% to 90% of them found once; the top ten carry 21%. The source material was peripheral blood, sampled before any cancer treatment. These TCRs come from an older male donor with stage III squamous cell lung carcinoma.

The CDR3 DNA sequence: TGTGCCAGCAGCTTTCAAGGACAGCCCCATCAGCCCCAGCATTTT. This encodes CASSFQGQPHQPQHF. The rearrangement joins TRBV5-5 to TRBJ1-5, with D maybe TRBD1 (6 bases). Per germline, CDR1 SGHKS and CDR2 YYEKEE (reference sequence). CDR3 length equals 15 residues. The V gene lost 2 bases and the J gene lost 5 bases, with 14 bases spanning the gap.

This clone came up once. The J gene is TRBJ1-1, the V gene TRBV25-1, with 7 bases aligning to TRBD1. Germline V lookup: CDR1 MGHDK, CDR2 SYGVNS. V was clipped by 6 bases and J by 0 bases; unmatched bases: 7. The CDR3 runs 15 residues. The CDR3 spells CASSPQGELNTEAFF. CDR3 nucleotide sequence: TGTGCCAGCAGCCCCCAGGGGGAGTTGAACACTGAAGCTTTCTTT.

This sequence joins TRBV19 and TRBJ1-5; no definite D call. The ends were cut back, 8 bases at V and 4 bases at J, with 18 bases in the middle. The CDR3 has 15 amino acids. CDR1 is LNHDA and CDR2 is SQIVND in the germline V gene (reference sequence). The CDR3 region has the DNA TGTGCCAGTCTCAATTCCGCTAGGGCGAATCAGCCCCAGCATTTT. Its protein product is CASLNSARANQPQHF.

The chain carries TRBV11-1 and TRBJ2-2; possibly TRBD1 or TRBD2 for D (5 bases each). CDR1 and CDR2 from the germline V gene are SGHAT and FQDESV (reference sequence). The germline V and J ends were trimmed by 5 bases and 3 bases, with 13 bases remaining between them. CDR3 length equals 15 residues. The CDR3 loop reads CASSGVRGDTGELFF. CDR3 DNA: TGTGCCAGCAGCGGAGTTAGGGGAGACACCGGGGAGCTGTTTTTT.

The V and J genes are TRBV29-1 and TRBJ1-3, with D unclear. Trimming stripped 7 bases from V and 1 base from J, with 11 bases between. The CDR3 is 13 residues long. Germline V gives CDR1 SQVTM, CDR2 ANQGSEA. The CDR3 nucleotides are TGCAGCGCCGGAGTGACGTCTGGAAACACCATATATTTT. Protein sequence: CSAGVTSGNTIYF.

The rearrangement links TRBV27 to TRBJ2-7, with 7 positions matching TRBD1. J gave up 2 bases and V 5 bases, and 9 bases lay outside the gene matches. Germline V CDR1 and CDR2: MNHEY, SMNVEV (reference sequence). CDR3 length: 15 amino acids. The CDR3 reads CASSLPGTDPYEQYV. In nucleotides, the CDR3 is TGTGCCAGCAGTCTCCCCGGGACAGACCCCTACGAGCAGTACGTC.

V and J are TRBV21-1 and TRBJ1-4. TRBV21-1 has pseudogene status. The CDR3 has 18 residues. CDR3 bases: TGTGCCAGCAGCATTGACAGGAAAGAGGGGGGAGCTAATGAAAAACTGTTTTTT. Translation gives CASSIDRKEGGANEKLFF.

The J gene is TRBJ1-1, the V gene TRBV5-1; D not certain. The CDR3 runs 13 residues. CDR1 is SGHRS and CDR2 is YFSETQ in the germline V gene. Trimming left V 0 bases short and J 6 bases short, with 9 bases between. CDR3 sequence reads: CASSLGSMPEAFF. DNA of the CDR3: TGCGCCAGCAGCTTGGGATCCATGCCTGAAGCTTTCTTT.

The chain uses TRBV30 and TRBJ2-7; D remains ambiguous. The length of the CDR3 is 13 residues. CDR1 is GTSNPN, CDR2 SVGIG, per germline (reference sequence). The V and J ends lost 3 bases and 0 bases respectively, with 9 bases between them. CDR3 sequence reads: CAWRSGSSYEQYF. The CDR3 DNA is TGTGCCTGGAGATCGGGCAGCTCCTACGAGCAGTACTTC.

The gene calls are TRBV5-6 and TRBJ1-1; weak D call: TRBD1 (5 bases). Trimming shortened V by 2 bases and J by 3 bases, and 11 bases separated the two germline ends. Germline CDR1 SGHDT, CDR2 YYEEEE. This CDR3 has 14 amino acids. CDR3 loop: CASSFGTDYTEAFF. Here the CDR3 DNA reads TGTGCCAGCAGCTTTGGGACGGATTACACTGAAGCTTTCTTT.

The chain employs TRBV18 and TRBJ2-7, with D tentatively TRBD1 (6 bases). From germline, CDR1 is KGHSH and CDR2 LQKENI. Trimming cost V 3 bases and J 5 bases, with 11 bases left between them. The CDR3 has 13 amino acids. DNA of the CDR3: TGTGCCAGCTCACCTAACAGGGTCCACGAGCAGTACGTC. Translated: CASSPNRVHEQYV.

The V call is TRBV9, the J call TRBJ2-3; D is undetermined. Germline-derived CDR1 and CDR2 are SGDLS and YYNGEE. Trimming took off 3 bases at V and 1 base at J, with 9 bases between the two ends. This CDR3 region has 14 residues. CDR3 bases: TGTGCCAGCAGCGCTTTGGTCCGCACAGATACGCAGTATTTT. The encoded protein is CASSALVRTDTQYF.

This chain uses TRBV27 with TRBJ2-2; D could derive from TRBD1 or TRBD2 (5 bases each). In germline, CDR1 is MNHEY, CDR2 SMNVEV (reference sequence). The CDR3 extends over 15 amino acids. V shed 6 bases and J shed 0 bases, with 11 bases lying between them. CDR3 amino acids: CASRTGTANTGELFF. CDR3 coding DNA: TGTGCCAGCAGAACCGGGACCGCGAACACCGGGGAGCTGTTTTTT.

The chain uses TRBV28 and TRBJ2-3; 8 nucleotides line up with TRBD2. Germline V gene data show CDR1 as MDHEN and CDR2 as SYDVKM. Trimming took 2 bases from V and 2 from J; bases not matched to a gene: 9. The CDR3 extends over 17 amino acids. CDR3 nucleotide sequence: TGTGCCAGCAGTTTACCCATAGCGGGGAAATCCACAGATACGCAGTATTTT. Translating it yields CASSLPIAGKSTDTQYF.

The chain couples TRBV7-2 to TRBJ2-1; D might be TRBD1 (6 bases). The V gene's germline CDR1 is SGHTA and CDR2 FQGNSA. The CDR3 consists of 16 residues. V lost 1 base and J 6 bases, leaving 16 bases between the germline ends. The CDR3 DNA is TGTGCCAGCAGCTTAGTAGGGGGACGCCTAATCAATGAGCAGTTCTTC. It yields the protein CASSLVGGRLINEQFF.

This chain joins TRBV10-3 and TRBJ1-2; 8 bases are a match to TRBD1. In germline, CDR1 is ENHRY, CDR2 SYGVKD. This CDR3 comprises 15 residues. V was clipped by 6 bases and J by 4 bases; unmatched bases: 10. CDR3 sequence (DNA): TGTGCCATCAGAGGACAGGGCGCAACCGCCTATGGCTACACCTTC. Residues: CAIRGQGATAYGYTF.

The gene calls are TRBV7-2 and TRBJ1-5; D gene ambiguous. V lost 0 bases to trimming and J lost 2 bases, with 8 bases between them. Germline CDR1 and CDR2: SGHTA and FQGNSA. CDR3 length equals 15 residues. CDR3 amino acids: CASSLAAGGNQPQHF. The CDR3, as DNA: TGTGCCAGCAGCTTAGCGGCGGGTGGCAATCAGCCCCAGCATTTT.

V is TRBV18 and J is TRBJ2-7; D not resolved. V lost 1 base and J 7 bases, leaving 11 bases between the germline ends. CDR3 length: 13 residues. Looked up from germline, CDR1 is KGHSH and CDR2 is LQKENI. For the CDR3, the DNA is TGTGCCAGCTCACCACTGGCCCAAGGGGAGCAGTACGTC. It yields the protein CASSPLAQGEQYV.

This sequence joins TRBV10-3 and TRBJ1-5; no clear D. The CDR3 has 14 residues. V lost 2 bases and J lost 3, with 8 bases in between. Per the germline V gene, CDR1 is ENHRY and CDR2 is SYGVKD. The CDR3 spells CAISEGVINQPQHF. The CDR3 region has the DNA TGTGCCATCAGTGAGGGGGTGATCAATCAGCCCCAGCATTTT.

The chain uses TRBV19 and TRBJ1-1; tentatively, D is TRBD1 (5 bases). CDR1 LNHDA and CDR2 SQIVND come from the germline V gene (reference sequence). The CDR3 totals 16 residues. The V and J ends lost 1 base and 4 bases respectively, with 16 bases between them. The CDR3 DNA sequence: TGTGCCAGTAGTATAGTGGGGGGTCCAAAGGGCACTGAAGCTTTCTTT. This encodes CASSIVGGPKGTEAFF.

The V and J genes are TRBV2 and TRBJ2-2; D may match TRBD1 or TRBD2 (6 bases each). This CDR3 is 13 amino acids long. Germline assignment: CDR1 SNHLY and CDR2 FYNNEI. Trimming pared 7 bases from V and 6 bases from J, leaving 12 bases between. CDR3 nucleotides: TGTGCCAGCAAAAAGGGGGGATCCGGGGAGCTGTTTTTT. Residues: CASKKGGSGELFF. Together with reference TRBV2 and TRBJ2-2, the CDR3 gives the full variable domain: EPEVTQTPSHQVTQMGQEVILRCVPISNHLYFYWYRQILGQKVEFLVSFYNNEISEKSEIFDDQFSVERPDGSNFTLKIRSTKLEDSAMYFCASKKGGSGELFFGEGSRLTVL.

In DNA, the CDR3 is TGTGCCAGCAGACCATCGACAGGGGGCGAGGAGACCCAGTACTTC. Amino acid sequence: CASRPSTGGEETQYF. The J gene is TRBJ2-5, the V gene TRBV6-5; 10 nucleotides agree with TRBD1. Germline-derived CDR1 and CDR2 are MNHEY and SVGAGI. The V segment lost 6 bases and the J segment 5 bases; nucleotides outside the gene matches: 9. CDR3 length: 15 residues.

The chain is built from TRBV28 and TRBJ2-2, with 7 bases lining up with TRBD1. Losses at the gene ends were 8 bases for V and 6 bases for J; bases not matched to a gene: 3. The CDR3 is 12 residues long. Germline CDR1 and CDR2: MDHEN and SYDVKM. The CDR3 is CASLGQAGELFF. CDR3 bases: TGTGCCAGCCTCGGACAGGCCGGGGAGCTGTTTTTT.

The chain links TRBV28 to TRBJ1-1, with no clear D. There are 13 residues in the CDR3. Looked up from germline, CDR1 is MDHEN and CDR2 is SYDVKM. Trimming cost V 7 bases and J 2 bases, with 11 bases left between them. Here the CDR3 DNA reads TGTGCCAGCAACCCGGACCCCAACACTGAAGCTTTCTTT. It codes for CASNPDPNTEAFF. The full variable domain, in which reference TRBV28 and TRBJ1-1 provide the parts outside the CDR3, is DVKVTQSSRYLVKRTGEKVFLECVQDMDHENMFWYRQDPGLGLRLIYFSYDVKMKEKGDIPEGYSVSREKKERFSLILESASTNQTSMYLCASNPDPNTEAFFGQGTRLTVV.

The J gene is TRBJ2-1, the V gene TRBV6-4, with 7 nucleotides matching TRBD2. The CDR3 sequence is 16 residues long. Germline CDR1 is MRHNA and CDR2 is SNTAGT. V was pared by 4 bases and J by 0 bases, with 6 bases of the junction left unmatched. The CDR3 reads CASSALSGPSYNEQFF. CDR3 nucleotides: TGTGCCAGCAGTGCCCTTAGCGGGCCCTCCTACAATGAGCAGTTCTTC.

CDR3: CASSSDSYGYTF. CDR3 in DNA: TGTGCCAGCAGCTCTGACAGCTATGGCTACACCTTC. The genes are TRBV28 and TRBJ1-2, with D possibly TRBD1 on 5 matching bases. CDR1 is MDHEN and CDR2 is SYDVKM in the germline V gene. The germline V and J ends were trimmed by 6 bases and 4 bases, with 9 bases remaining between them. CDR3 length equals 12 residues.

J is TRBJ2-1 and V is TRBV29-1; no definite D call. Germline CDR1 is SQVTM and CDR2 is ANQGSEA. V was pared by 4 bases and J by 4 bases, with 8 bases between. The CDR3 extends over 12 amino acids. CDR3 protein: CSVGRQYNEQFF. CDR3 in DNA: TGCAGCGTTGGAAGGCAGTACAATGAGCAGTTCTTC.